This TCR beta chain was sequenced during a study of blood T cell repertoires in COVID-19. From germline, CDR1 is SGDLS and CDR2 YYNGEE. The CDR3 totals 13 residues. Trimming pared 0 bases from V and 10 bases from J, leaving 13 bases between. As handled by the study authors: The assay estimated nucleated cells by amplifying reference gene primers. This table comes from immunoSEQ multiplex PCR, and its TCRdb copy is limited to in-frame clones, with some not included. The V and J calls and the clone size are those of that table, but D and trimming were determined from the DNA. Among 150,000 to 200,000 clones listed, around 75% were seen once.

The rearrangement links TRBV9 to TRBJ1-1, with no clear D. This receptor was identified in a woman older than 75 with acute or convalescent COVID-19. Sequencing was done on a sample of peripheral blood. The CDR3 nucleotides read TGTGCCAGCAGCGTAGACGGAGGGCTGGTAGCTTTCTTT. Its protein product is CASSVDGGLVAFF.